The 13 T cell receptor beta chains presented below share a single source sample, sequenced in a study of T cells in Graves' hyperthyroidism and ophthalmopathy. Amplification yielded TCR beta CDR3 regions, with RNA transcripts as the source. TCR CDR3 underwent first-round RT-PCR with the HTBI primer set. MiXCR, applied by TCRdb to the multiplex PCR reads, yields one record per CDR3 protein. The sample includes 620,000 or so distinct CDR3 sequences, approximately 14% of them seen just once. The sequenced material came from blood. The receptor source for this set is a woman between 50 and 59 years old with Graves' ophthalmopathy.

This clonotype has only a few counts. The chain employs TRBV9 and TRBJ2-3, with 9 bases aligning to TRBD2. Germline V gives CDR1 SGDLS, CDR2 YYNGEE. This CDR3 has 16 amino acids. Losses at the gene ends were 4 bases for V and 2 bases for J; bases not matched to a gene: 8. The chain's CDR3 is CASSLRTSVVTDTQYF. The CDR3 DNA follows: TGTGCCAGCAGCCTACGGACTAGCGTGGTCACAGATACGCAGTATTTT.

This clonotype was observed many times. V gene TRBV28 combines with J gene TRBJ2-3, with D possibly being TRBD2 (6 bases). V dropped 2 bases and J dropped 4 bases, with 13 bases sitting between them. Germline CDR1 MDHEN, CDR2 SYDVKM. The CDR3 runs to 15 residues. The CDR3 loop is CASSLASGFADTQYF. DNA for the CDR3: TGTGCCAGCAGTTTAGCAAGCGGGTTCGCAGATACGCAGTATTTT.

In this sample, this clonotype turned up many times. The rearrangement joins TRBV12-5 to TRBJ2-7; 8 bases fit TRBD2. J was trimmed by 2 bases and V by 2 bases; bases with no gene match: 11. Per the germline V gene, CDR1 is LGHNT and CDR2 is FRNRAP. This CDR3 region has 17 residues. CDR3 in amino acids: CASGLLSGSGTTYEQYF. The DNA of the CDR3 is TGTGCTAGTGGTTTGCTTTCGGGTAGCGGGACTACCTACGAGCAGTACTTC.

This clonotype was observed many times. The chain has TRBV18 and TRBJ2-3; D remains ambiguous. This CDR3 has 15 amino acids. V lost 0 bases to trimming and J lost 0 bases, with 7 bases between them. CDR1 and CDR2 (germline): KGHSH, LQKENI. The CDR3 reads CASSPPAVSTDTQYF. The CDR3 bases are TGTGCCAGCTCACCACCGGCGGTTAGCACAGATACGCAGTATTTT.

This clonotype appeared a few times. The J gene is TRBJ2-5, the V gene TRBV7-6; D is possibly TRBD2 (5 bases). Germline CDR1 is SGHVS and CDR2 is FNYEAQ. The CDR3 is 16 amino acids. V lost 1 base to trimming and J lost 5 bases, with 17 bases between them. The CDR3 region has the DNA TGTGCCAGCAGCTTAGTCTTGGTGGGAGAGGACGAGACCCAGTACTTC. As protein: CASSLVLVGEDETQYF.

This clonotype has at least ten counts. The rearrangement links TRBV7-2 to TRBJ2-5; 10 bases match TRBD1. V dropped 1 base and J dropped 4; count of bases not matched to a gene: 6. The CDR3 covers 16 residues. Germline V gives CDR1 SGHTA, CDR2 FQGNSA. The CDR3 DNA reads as TGTGCCAGCAGCTTAGGGGACAGGGGTCTCGGAGAGACCCAGTACTTC. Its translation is CASSLGDRGLGETQYF.

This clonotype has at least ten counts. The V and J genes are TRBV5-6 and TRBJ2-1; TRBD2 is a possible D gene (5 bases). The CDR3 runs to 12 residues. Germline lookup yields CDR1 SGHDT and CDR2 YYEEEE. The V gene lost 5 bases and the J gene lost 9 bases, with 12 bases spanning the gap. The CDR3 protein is CASRAAEPEQFF. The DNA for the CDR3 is TGTGCCAGCAGAGCAGCGGAGCCTGAGCAGTTCTTC.

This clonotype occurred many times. CDR3: CASSVSGNTEAFF. The CDR3 DNA is TGTGCCAGCAGCGTATCGGGGAACACTGAAGCTTTCTTT. This chain connects TRBV9 to TRBJ1-1; D is unclear. This CDR3 spans 13 amino acids. The V gene's germline CDR1 is SGDLS and CDR2 YYNGEE. V lost 1 base to trimming and J lost 1 base, with 5 bases between them.

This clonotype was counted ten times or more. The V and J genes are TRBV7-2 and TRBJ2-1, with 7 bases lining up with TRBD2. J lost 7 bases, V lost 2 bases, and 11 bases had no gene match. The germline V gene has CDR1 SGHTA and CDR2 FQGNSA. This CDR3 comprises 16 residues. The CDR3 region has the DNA TGTGCCAGCAGCTTAACAGACTCCGCGGGAGAAAATGAGCAGTTCTTC. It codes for CASSLTDSAGENEQFF.

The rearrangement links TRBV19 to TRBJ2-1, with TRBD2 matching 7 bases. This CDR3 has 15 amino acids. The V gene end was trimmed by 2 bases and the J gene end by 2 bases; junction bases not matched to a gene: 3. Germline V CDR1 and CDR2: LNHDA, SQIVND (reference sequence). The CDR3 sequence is CASSILAETYNEQFF. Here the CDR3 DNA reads TGTGCCAGTAGTATACTAGCGGAAACCTACAATGAGCAGTTCTTC.

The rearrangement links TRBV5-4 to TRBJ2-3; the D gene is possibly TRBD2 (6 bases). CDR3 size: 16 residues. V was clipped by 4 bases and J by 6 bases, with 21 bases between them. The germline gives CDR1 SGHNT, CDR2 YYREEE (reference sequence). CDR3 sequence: CASSPLRREHRDTQYF. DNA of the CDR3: TGTGCCAGCAGCCCATTGAGGAGGGAGCACCGGGATACGCAGTATTTT.

This CDR3 reads CASSLMTGQDNQPQHF. The CDR3 nucleotides are TGTGCCAGCAGTTTAATGACAGGGCAAGACAATCAGCCCCAGCATTTT. The V call is TRBV12-3 or TRBV12-4, the J call TRBJ1-5, with 7 nucleotides matching TRBD1. J lost 3 bases, V lost 2 bases, and 7 bases had no gene match. The CDR3 length is 16 residues.

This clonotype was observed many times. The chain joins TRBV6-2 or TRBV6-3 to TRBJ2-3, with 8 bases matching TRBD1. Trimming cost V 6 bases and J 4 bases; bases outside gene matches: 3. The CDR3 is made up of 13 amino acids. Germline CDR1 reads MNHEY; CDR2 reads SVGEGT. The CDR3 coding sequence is TGTGCCAGCAGGCCAGGGGGCGCAGATACGCAGTATTTT. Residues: CASRPGGADTQYF.